This TCR beta chain was profiled in a study of T cell repertoires in cytomegalovirus infection. This clonotype was observed many times. Antigen: not known. Germline values: CDR1 SGDLS, CDR2 YYNGEE. This CDR3 is built from 15 residues. The V gene end was trimmed by 6 bases and the J gene end by 1 base; junction bases not matched to a gene: 7. TCRdb analysed the reads with MiXCR anew, one entry per CDR3 protein. Here the sample spans around 100,000 distinct CDR3 sequences, about 30% being singletons. Regarding the study as a whole: The cumulative frequency of public TCR beta families identified carriers of CMV plus the relevant HLA.

This chain connects TRBV9 to TRBJ2-5; TRBD2 matches at 9 bases. Sequencing used CD8+ T cells from cultured PBMCs, obtained from culture after CMV antigen stimulation. This receptor was obtained from a human donor in good health (CMV status not recorded). Some clones in this sample may be carry-over from other donors' samples. This chain's CDR3 is CASTSSGAIQETQYF. The CDR3 DNA reads TGTGCCAGCACATCTAGCGGGGCGATCCAAGAGACCCAGTACTTC.